This T cell receptor beta chain was captured in a study of OX40 agonist ivuxolimab in advanced cancers. Study information: Prior anti-PD-1, anti-PD-L1 or anti-CTLA-4 therapy was allowed; about 39% had some.

Germline V gene data show CDR1 as MNHEY and CDR2 as SMNVEV (reference sequence). V shed 3 bases and J shed 6 bases, with 16 bases lying between them. The CDR3 is made up of 15 amino acids. Clones were read by immunoSEQ multiplex PCR, and TCRdb kept only the in-frame ones, dropping some. The sample yields over 60,000 clones, roughly nine tenths seen once. The receptor comes from an adult with an advanced solid tumor such as melanoma, head and neck, liver or kidney cancer. The sequenced sample was CD4+ or CD8+ T cells sorted from blood, obtained in a trial of the OX40 agonist ivuxolimab. This chain joins TRBV27 and TRBJ2-3, with D possibly being TRBD1 (5 bases). CDR3 residues: CASSFNRTPRDTQYF. CDR3 coding DNA: TGTGCCAGCAGTTTTAATAGGACACCCCGCGATACGCAGTATTTT.